The sequence of this T cell receptor beta chain was determined in a study of T-cell memory formation after mild COVID-19. V was cut by 5 bases and J by 3 bases, with 10 bases left in between. The CDR3 is 13 amino acids. This clonotype has more than one count but fewer than ten. MiXCR, run by TCRdb on the 5' RACE reads, gives a single entry per CDR3 protein. The data hold approximately 89,000 distinct CDR3 sequences, with roughly 13% observed a single time. This clonotype was sampled from a man aged 18 to 30 who had mild COVID-19 (a few samples of this study predate the infection). Cell type and time point are not known. The J gene is TRBJ1-2, the V gene TRBV12-3 or TRBV12-4, with TRBD1 as a possible D gene (6 bases). The source material was PBMCs or a T cell subset sorted from them (not recorded which). The DNA for the CDR3 is TGTGCCAGCAGTGACACAGGGTACTATGGCTACACCTTC. As protein: CASSDTGYYGYTF.